This T cell receptor beta chain appears in the sequencing data of a study of cytomegalovirus exposure and HLA in healthy donors. General observations from the study: A later analysis found common viral pathogens apparently linked to several of the most significant clusters. TCR beta sequences numbering 15,000 to 20,000 were associated with HLA alleles at 0.05 false discovery rate in a later analysis. Most TCR sequences were uncommon, yet certain public TCRs appeared in many donors. In an earlier analysis, most TCR beta V segments were productive about 87% or about 30% of the time.

For this clone: Its specificity is unknown.

CDR1 and CDR2 from the germline V gene are MDHEN and SYDVKM. The CDR3 is 16 residues long. Trimming took 6 bases from V and 7 from J; bases not matched to a gene: 17. The PCR had 60 Vbeta and 13 Jbeta primers. Repertoires were generated with immunoSEQ multiplex PCR, while TCRdb's copy carries only in-frame clones and drops some. The table records tens of thousands of clones, 76% of them present only once. The sequence came from a male donor in good health and CMV-seronegative. Sequencing was carried out using PBMCs. V is TRBV28 and J is TRBJ2-7, with 8 bases lining up with TRBD1. CDR3 in DNA: TGTGCCAGCAGCTCCCTTTCTCGGACAGGGTTGGGTGAGCAGTACTTC. Its translation: CASSSLSRTGLGEQYF.